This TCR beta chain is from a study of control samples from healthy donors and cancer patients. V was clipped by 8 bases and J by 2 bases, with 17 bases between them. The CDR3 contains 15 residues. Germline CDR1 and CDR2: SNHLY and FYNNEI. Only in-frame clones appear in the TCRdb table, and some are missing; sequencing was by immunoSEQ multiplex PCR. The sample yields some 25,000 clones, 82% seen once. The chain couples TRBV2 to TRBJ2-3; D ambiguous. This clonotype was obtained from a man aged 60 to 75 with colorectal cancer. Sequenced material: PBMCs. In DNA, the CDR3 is TGTGCCAGCTCTAGGACCCCGATTCTCACAGATACGCAGTATTTT. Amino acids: CASSRTPILTDTQYF.